What follows are 22 T cell receptor beta chains derived from one specimen sequenced in a study of control samples from healthy donors and cancer patients. Sequencing used immunoSEQ multiplex PCR; TCRdb keeps in-frame clones, though not all of them. The sample shows some 90,000 clones, about 88% of them seen only once. Sequencing was performed on blood. The receptors were gathered from a woman in her sixties or seventies in good health.

The J gene is TRBJ2-5, the V gene TRBV4-2, with 11 bases aligning to TRBD2. Trimming at V came to 0 bases and at J to 4 bases, leaving 4 bases not matched to a gene. Germline loops: CDR1 LGHNA, CDR2 YNFKEQ. The CDR3 covers 16 residues. The CDR3 DNA is TGTGCCAGCAGCCAAGAAACTAGCGGGAGAAGAGAGACCCAGTACTTC. This gives the protein CASSQETSGRRETQYF.

This chain uses TRBV7-2 with TRBJ1-2; possible D gene TRBD1, 5 bases. Trimming shortened V by 1 base and J by 4 bases, and 16 bases separated the two germline ends. Germline V gene sequence: CDR1 SGHTA, CDR2 FQGNSA. The CDR3 runs 16 residues. The CDR3 nucleotides are TGTGCCAGCAGCTTAGTGGGGGGACGGGGGAGCTATGGCTACACCTTC. This codes for CASSLVGGRGSYGYTF. The full variable domain, with the rest looked up from reference TRBV7-2 and TRBJ1-2, is GAGVSQSPSNKVTEKGKDVELRCDPISGHTALYWYRQSLGQGLEFLIYFQGNSAPDKSGLPSDRFSAERTGGSVSTLTIQRTQQEDSAVYLCASSLVGGRGSYGYTFGSGTRLTVV.

The chain combines TRBV12-3 or TRBV12-4 with TRBJ1-1; no definite D call. V lost 2 bases and J 3 bases, leaving 7 bases between the germline ends. The CDR3 extends over 13 amino acids. CDR3 DNA sequence: TGTGCCAGCAGTTTAAGGAGGGACACTGAAGCTTTCTTT. It encodes CASSLRRDTEAFF.

The chain is built from TRBV25-1 and TRBJ2-2; the match to TRBD1 covers 7 bases. Germline-derived CDR1 and CDR2 are MGHDK and SYGVNS. Germline trimming cut 0 bases from V and 3 bases from J; bases unmatched to any gene: 7. The CDR3 consists of 17 residues. The DNA of the CDR3 is TGTGCCAGCAGTGAATATGAGGGGGCTTCTTACACCGGGGAGCTGTTTTTT. This translates into CASSEYEGASYTGELFF.

The chain combines TRBV6-5 with TRBJ1-5; D unclear. The CDR3 spans 15 residues. The germline gives CDR1 MNHEY, CDR2 SVGAGI. V lost 8 bases, J lost 5 bases, and 19 bases lay in between. CDR3: CASGRTTAGDQPQHF. CDR3 bases: TGTGCCAGCGGACGGACTACGGCCGGCGATCAGCCCCAGCATTTT.

This rearrangement joins TRBV7-2 to TRBJ2-2; 8 nucleotides match TRBD2. V shed 6 bases, J shed 6 bases, and the junction held 3 bases outside the gene matches. Germline V gene sequence: CDR1 SGHTA, CDR2 FQGNSA. The CDR3 covers 13 residues. The CDR3 spells CASSPREAGELFF. The CDR3 DNA reads TGTGCCAGCAGTCCGCGGGAGGCCGGGGAGCTGTTTTTT.

The rearrangement uses TRBV28 and TRBJ1-3, with D tentatively TRBD1 (5 bases). Trimming took off 11 bases at V and 1 base at J, with 18 bases between the two ends. Germline V gene data show CDR1 as MDHEN and CDR2 as SYDVKM. The length of the CDR3 is 15 residues. CDR3 protein: CASTQGDISGNTIYF. In DNA, the CDR3 is TGTGCCTCCACCCAGGGTGATATATCTGGAAACACCATATATTTT.

In its sample, this clone ranks as medium-sized. V is TRBV6-1 and J is TRBJ2-7; 7 positions match TRBD1. This CDR3 is 16 amino acids long. Germline assignment: CDR1 MNHNS and CDR2 SASEGT. V shed 0 bases, J shed 1 base, and the junction held 6 bases outside the gene matches. DNA of the CDR3: TGTGCCAGCAGTGAAGCCGACAGGGTTTTATCCTACGAGCAGTACTTC. As protein: CASSEADRVLSYEQYF.

This clone has only one observation. The V gene is TRBV29-1, the J gene TRBJ2-1; 11 positions agree with TRBD1. The germline V gene has CDR1 SQVTM and CDR2 ANQGSEA. Germline trimming cut 4 bases from V and 8 bases from J; bases unmatched to any gene: 1. CDR3 size: 12 residues. The chain's CDR3 is CSVGTGGDEQFF. The CDR3 coding sequence is TGCAGCGTTGGGACAGGGGGCGATGAGCAGTTCTTC.

This clone was seen just once. The chain joins TRBV30 to TRBJ1-5; the D gene is possibly TRBD1 (5 bases). The germline V and J ends were trimmed by 1 base and 0 bases, with 16 bases remaining between them. From germline, CDR1 is GTSNPN and CDR2 SVGIG (reference sequence). This CDR3 region has 17 residues. CDR3 loop: CAWSDEGPAYSNQPQHF. CDR3 sequence (DNA): TGTGCCTGGAGTGATGAGGGACCCGCCTATAGCAATCAGCCCCAGCATTTT.

The V call is TRBV25-1, the J call TRBJ2-5; maybe TRBD2 (6 bases). This CDR3 has 14 residues. CDR1 is MGHDK, CDR2 SYGVNS, per germline. Trimming removed 2 bases from V and 5 bases from J, with 12 bases in between. The CDR3 loop is CASSEPGRRETQYF. The CDR3 coding sequence is TGTGCCAGCAGTGAACCAGGGAGGCGGGAGACCCAGTACTTC.

The chain combines TRBV28 with TRBJ2-1; D is possibly TRBD1 or TRBD2 (6 bases each). The CDR3 is 17 residues long. With 2 bases removed from V and 12 bases from J, the gap between germline ends came to 26 bases. Germline-derived CDR1 and CDR2 are MDHEN and SYDVKM. CDR3 bases: TGTGCCAGCAGTTTAGGAGGAGAAGCGGGCACCCTCAGGGGGCAGTTCTTC. It encodes CASSLGGEAGTLRGQFF. Full variable domain (remainder filled in from reference TRBV28 and TRBJ2-1): DVKVTQSSRYLVKRTGEKVFLECVQDMDHENMFWYRQDPGLGLRLIYFSYDVKMKEKGDIPEGYSVSREKKERFSLILESASTNQTSMYLCASSLGGEAGTLRGQFFGPGTRLTVL.

This chain connects TRBV27 to TRBJ1-2; D ambiguous. Germline V gene data show CDR1 as MNHEY and CDR2 as SMNVEV (reference sequence). The CDR3 is made up of 14 amino acids. Trimming left V 6 bases short and J 6 bases short, with 17 bases between. CDR3 region: CASSELDGRDGYTF. CDR3 nucleotides: TGTGCCAGCAGCGAACTCGACGGCCGTGATGGCTACACCTTC.

The V gene is TRBV5-4, the J gene TRBJ1-1, with unresolved D. CDR3 length: 12 amino acids. From germline, CDR1 is SGHNT and CDR2 YYREEE (reference sequence). The V gene lost 4 bases and the J gene lost 5 bases, with 9 bases spanning the gap. The CDR3 loop is CASSLEGTEAFF. The CDR3 DNA reads TGTGCCAGCAGCCTCGAGGGAACTGAAGCTTTCTTT.

The CDR3 nucleotides read TGTGCCAGCAGCGTTGACAGGGTACGAGCTTTCTTT. Residues: CASSVDRVRAFF. This chain connects TRBV5-4 to TRBJ1-1, with 7 bases aligning to TRBD1. Germline V gives CDR1 SGHNT, CDR2 YYREEE (reference sequence). The CDR3 has 12 amino acids. The ends lost 4 bases at V and 10 bases at J; junction bases unmatched: 7. Looking up the rest from reference TRBV5-4 and TRBJ1-1 gives the full variable domain: ETGVTQSPTHLIKTRGQQVTLRCSSQSGHNTVSWYQQALGQGPQFIFQYYREEENGRGNFPPRFSGLQFPNYSSELNVNALELDDSALYLCASSVDRVRAFFGQGTRLTVV.

V and J are TRBV7-8 and TRBJ1-3; D is perhaps TRBD1 (5 bases). This CDR3 has 16 amino acids. V was trimmed by 3 bases and J by 4 bases, leaving 16 bases between them. Germline V gene lookup returns CDR1 SGHVS and CDR2 FQNEAQ. DNA for the CDR3: TGTGCCAGCAGCTTCGCAGGGTTAAATTTAGGAAACACCATATATTTT. This codes for CASSFAGLNLGNTIYF.

The J gene is TRBJ1-2, the V gene TRBV7-2; no clear D gene. Germline V lookup: CDR1 SGHTA, CDR2 FQGNSA. V lost 5 bases, J lost 7 bases, and 14 bases lay in between. This CDR3 spans 13 amino acids. The CDR3 loop is CASSGQTRSGYTF. The CDR3 coding sequence is TGTGCCAGCAGCGGCCAGACAAGAAGTGGCTACACCTTC.

The gene calls are TRBV2 and TRBJ2-7; 9 nucleotides line up with TRBD1. Trimming cost V 4 bases and J 6 bases; bases outside gene matches: 7. CDR1 SNHLY and CDR2 FYNNEI come from the germline V gene. This CDR3 contains 14 residues. Here the CDR3 reads CASSGDRVSVEQYF. CDR3 nucleotides: TGTGCCAGCAGTGGGGACAGGGTTTCGGTCGAGCAGTACTTC.

The rearrangement joins TRBV11-3 to TRBJ2-2; no clear D. The germline V gene encodes CDR1 SGHNT and CDR2 YENEEA. The CDR3 totals 13 residues. V dropped 5 bases and J dropped 1 base, with 5 bases sitting between them. The CDR3 is CASSPRNTGELFF. For the CDR3, the DNA is TGTGCCAGCAGCCCTAGGAACACCGGGGAGCTGTTTTTT. Using reference TRBV11-3 and TRBJ2-2 for the parts outside the CDR3, the full variable domain is EAGVVQSPRYKIIEKKQPVAFWCNPISGHNTLYWYLQNLGQGPELLIRYENEEAVDDSQLPKDRFSAERLKGVDSTLKIQPAELGDSAVYLCASSPRNTGELFFGEGSRLTVL.

The chain recombines TRBV5-6 with TRBJ2-3; D is undetermined. The V end lost 2 bases, the J end lost 2 bases, and 12 bases lay between the germline ends. Per germline, CDR1 SGHDT and CDR2 YYEEEE. The CDR3 is made up of 15 amino acids. The CDR3 DNA reads as TGTGCCAGCAGCTTCCGAAGGGTAAACACAGATACGCAGTATTTT. This sequence encodes CASSFRRVNTDTQYF.

The V call is TRBV18, the J call TRBJ2-7; 9 bases fit TRBD1. The length of the CDR3 is 14 residues. Germline CDR1 and CDR2: KGHSH and LQKENI. The V and J ends lost 2 bases and 5 bases, in that order; junction bases with no gene match: 4. The DNA for the CDR3 is TGTGCCAGCTCACCATATACAGGGGGCAACGAGCAGTACTTC. Its translation is CASSPYTGGNEQYF.

The CDR3: CASSSSTGGEQFF. In DNA, the CDR3 is TGTGCCAGCAGTTCATCAACAGGGGGTGAGCAGTTCTTC. The chain uses TRBV27 and TRBJ2-1, with 8 bases fitting TRBD1. In germline, CDR1 is MNHEY, CDR2 SMNVEV (reference sequence). J was trimmed by 9 bases and V by 4 bases; bases with no gene match: 5. CDR3 length: 13 residues.